This T cell receptor beta chain was recovered during a study of naive and memory T cell subsets. An equimolar mix of two oligonucleotides served as the beta constant-region primer for TRBC1 and TRBC2. Four rounds of PCR amplified the ligated cDNA using nested alpha and beta constant-region primers plus SP2. MiXCR, run by TCRdb on the UMI-ligation and nested PCR reads, gives a single entry per CDR3 protein. This table has about 150,000 distinct CDR3 sequences, over 20% appearing once. Whole-study findings and limits: Findings for naive and memory subsets could not be checked against ground truth. Naive repertoires, especially CD8, held a few larger clonotypes, possibly memory cells re-expressing CD45RA.

The CDR3 runs 15 residues. Deletions cut 2 bases from V and 0 bases from J, with 8 bases between. The germline V gene encodes CDR1 MNHEY and CDR2 SVGAGI. Sequential positive selection took CD4 T cells first, then CD8 T cells. Cells stained for CD3, CD4, CD8, CD45RA and CD27 were sorted into four subsets. Turning to this clonotype: Its antigen is undetermined.

The origin of this receptor is a human donor in good health. Specimen: naive CD4+ T cells from blood. This chain connects TRBV6-5 to TRBJ2-1, with D maybe TRBD1 (6 bases). CDR3 nucleotides: TGTGCCAGCAGTTACCAGGGGACCTCCTACAATGAGCAGTTCTTC. Translating it yields CASSYQGTSYNEQFF.